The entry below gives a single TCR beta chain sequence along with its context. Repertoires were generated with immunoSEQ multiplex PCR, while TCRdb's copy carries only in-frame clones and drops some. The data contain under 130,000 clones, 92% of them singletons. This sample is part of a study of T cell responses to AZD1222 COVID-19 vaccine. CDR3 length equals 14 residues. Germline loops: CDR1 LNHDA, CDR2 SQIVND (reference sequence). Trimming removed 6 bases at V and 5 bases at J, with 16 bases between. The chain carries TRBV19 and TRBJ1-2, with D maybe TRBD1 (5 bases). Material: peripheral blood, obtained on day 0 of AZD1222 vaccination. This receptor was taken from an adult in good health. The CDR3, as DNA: TGTGCCAGTAGACGCCCGGGGCAGAGTTATGGCTACACCTTC. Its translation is CASRRPGQSYGYTF.